Listed here are 17 T cell receptor beta chains from one sample, sequenced in a study of early T cells in non-severe SARS-CoV-2 infection. TCRdb reprocessed the 5' RACE reads via MiXCR and lists one record per CDR3 protein. Of about 46,000 distinct CDR3 sequences in the sample, around 10% were seen once. The sequencing used whole blood, collected at baseline. These receptors originate from an adult who was a healthcare worker with PCR-confirmed SARS-CoV-2 infection or an uninfected control (not recorded which).

The chain joins TRBV27 to TRBJ2-2; D might be TRBD1 or TRBD2, each matching 5 bases. Trimming left V 4 bases short and J 4 bases short, with 19 bases between. This CDR3 has 17 amino acids. Germline CDR1 reads MNHEY; CDR2 reads SMNVEV (reference sequence). In nucleotides, the CDR3 is TGTGCCAGCAGTTACCTTCCCGGGACGCCGGGCACCGGGGAGCTGTTTTTT. It yields the protein CASSYLPGTPGTGELFF.

This chain joins TRBV29-1 and TRBJ2-5; 7 bases are a match to TRBD1. The CDR3 contains 14 residues. The germline CDR1 and CDR2 sequences are SQVTM and ANQGSEA. After removal of 5 bases from V and 3 bases from J, the junction contained 9 bases not matched to a gene. CDR3 bases: TGCAGCGTTCGGGACAGCCCTTTCAAAGAGACCCAGTACTTC. Encoded protein: CSVRDSPFKETQYF.

The sample holds one count of this clonotype. An end of the junction does not agree with germline; a read error may underlie this. The chain couples TRBV20-1 to TRBJ2-5, with D perhaps TRBD2 (5 bases). The CDR3 loop spans 14 amino acids. The germline V gene encodes CDR1 DFQATT and CDR2 SNEGSKA (reference sequence). The DNA of the CDR3 is TGCAGTGCTAGAGTCGCTCGGGAACAAGGGACCCAGTACTTC. The encoded protein is CSARVAREQGTQYF.

This sequence joins TRBV7-2 and TRBJ2-1; TRBD1 is a possible D gene (6 bases). Germline V gene sequence: CDR1 SGHTA, CDR2 FQGNSA. V was pared by 5 bases and J by 7 bases, with 15 bases between. This CDR3 spans 14 amino acids. DNA for the CDR3: TGTGCCAGCAGCCGAACTGGACAGTTTAATGAGCAGTTCTTC. It specifies CASSRTGQFNEQFF.

The chain recombines TRBV6-1 with TRBJ2-7; the match to TRBD2 covers 9 bases. Germline V CDR1 and CDR2: MNHNS, SASEGT. The V gene end was trimmed by 1 base and the J gene end by 3 bases; junction bases not matched to a gene: 4. The CDR3 loop spans 15 amino acids. Here the CDR3 DNA reads TGTGCCAGCAGTGAAGTAGCGGGGGTCAACTACGAGCAGTACTTC. Translating gives CASSEVAGVNYEQYF.

This clonotype has a count of ten or more. This chain uses TRBV7-7 with TRBJ2-1; D may be TRBD2 (6 bases). V lost 0 bases and J lost 2, with 35 bases in between. Germline V lookup: CDR1 SSHAT, CDR2 FNYEAQ (reference sequence). CDR3 length: 24 residues. CDR3 in DNA: TGTGCCAGCAGCTTAGCTGACACTCTCCGGGACTCCCGTACCGGGGAAGAGACCTACAATGAGCAGTTCTTC. Its protein is CASSLADTLRDSRTGEETYNEQFF.

This clonotype has ten or more counts. The chain is built from TRBV20-1 and TRBJ1-2, with unresolved D. This CDR3 has 12 residues. With 6 bases removed from V and 3 bases from J, the gap between germline ends came to 11 bases. The V gene's germline CDR1 is DFQATT and CDR2 SNEGSKA (reference sequence). The CDR3 loop is CSAYRGDYGYTF. The CDR3, as DNA: TGCAGTGCATACCGGGGAGACTATGGCTACACCTTC.

The CDR3 is CASSYSTQGNIPLHF. Here the CDR3 DNA reads TGTGCCAGCAGTTACTCGACACAGGGGAACATTCCCCTCCACTTT. This chain links TRBV6-5 with TRBJ1-6; the match to TRBD1 covers 7 bases. The V segment lost 0 bases and the J segment 13 bases; nucleotides outside the gene matches: 9. This CDR3 region has 15 residues. CDR1 and CDR2 from the germline V gene are MNHEY and SVGAGI.

This clonotype has only a few counts. The V call is TRBV10-2, the J call TRBJ2-5; 7 bases fit TRBD2. In germline, CDR1 is WSHSY, CDR2 SAAADI. Losses at the gene ends were 4 bases for V and 2 bases for J; bases not matched to a gene: 7. This CDR3 has 15 amino acids. The CDR3 sequence is CASSVGGGIQETQYF. CDR3 sequence (DNA): TGCGCCAGCAGTGTCGGCGGGGGAATACAAGAGACCCAGTACTTC.

This clonotype turned up a few times. This chain uses TRBV7-2 with TRBJ2-7, with D possibly being TRBD1 (6 bases). The CDR3 contains 15 residues. Germline V gene data show CDR1 as SGHTA and CDR2 as FQGNSA. Trimming took 3 bases from V and 3 from J, leaving 15 bases between them. The CDR3, as DNA: TGTGCCAGCAGCTTCCAACAGGGTGGGGGCTACGAGCAGTACTTC. Translation: CASSFQQGGGYEQYF.

This chain uses TRBV11-2 with TRBJ2-1; 7 bases align to TRBD1. The CDR3 has 13 amino acids. V shed 4 bases, J shed 10 bases, and the junction held 7 bases outside the gene matches. Germline values: CDR1 SGHAT, CDR2 FQNNGV. For the CDR3, the DNA is TGTGCCAGCAGCTCACAGGGGATCCTCGAGCAGTTCTTC. Translation: CASSSQGILEQFF.

The gene calls are TRBV10-2 and TRBJ2-2; D is possibly TRBD1 (6 bases). Looked up from germline, CDR1 is WSHSY and CDR2 is SAAADI. Trimming took off 4 bases at V and 7 bases at J, with 10 bases between the two ends. The CDR3 is 13 amino acids. Here the CDR3 DNA reads TGCGCCAGCAGTGGGACAGAGGTCGGGGAGCTGTTTTTT. This encodes CASSGTEVGELFF.

This clonotype was detected ten times or more. The chain joins TRBV5-1 to TRBJ2-7, with 8 bases lining up with TRBD2. The germline gives CDR1 SGHRS, CDR2 YFSETQ. V lost 4 bases and J lost 2; bases outside the gene matches: 5. This CDR3 has 14 residues. CDR3 DNA sequence: TGCGCCAGCAGCGAGGGACTAGTTACCTACGAGCAGTACTTC. Protein sequence: CASSEGLVTYEQYF.

The V gene is TRBV29-1, the J gene TRBJ2-1, with D maybe TRBD2 (6 bases). This CDR3 contains 16 residues. Trimming left V 4 bases short and J 4 bases short, with 20 bases between. The germline gives CDR1 SQVTM, CDR2 ANQGSEA. The CDR3 bases are TGCAGCGTTGTTGAGCGGGTAGCCTCCAGGTACAATGAGCAGTTCTTC. It codes for CSVVERVASRYNEQFF.

This clonotype appeared many times. This rearrangement joins TRBV6-1 to TRBJ1-3; tentative D call: TRBD1 (5 bases). V was clipped by 5 bases and J by 0 bases, with 14 bases between them. The germline CDR1 and CDR2 sequences are MNHNS and SASEGT. The CDR3 loop spans 16 amino acids. The CDR3 here is CASSKPGRLSGNTIYF. The DNA for the CDR3 is TGTGCCAGCAGTAAACCGGGACGGCTCTCTGGAAACACCATATATTTT.

Remarks on this clonotype: An end of the junction differs from the germline gene, which may be a read error. This sequence joins TRBV11-2 and TRBJ2-5; TRBD2 aligns across 9 bases. The CDR3 spans 15 residues. The germline V gene encodes CDR1 SGHAT and CDR2 FQNNGV. The CDR3 is CANSLASGGKETQYF. The CDR3 region has the DNA TGTGCCAACAGCTTGGCAAGCGGGGGGAAAGAGACCCAGTACTTC. The full variable domain, completed using reference TRBV11-2 and TRBJ2-5, is EAGVAQSPRYKIIEKRQSVAFWCNPISGHATLYWYQQILGQGPKLLIQFQNNGVVDDSQLPKDRFSAERLKGVDSTLKIQPAKLEDSAVYLCANSLASGGKETQYFGPGTRLLVL.

The table lists this clonotype with many counts. The chain carries TRBV11-2 and TRBJ1-6; D is unclear. With 0 bases removed from V and 9 bases from J, the gap between germline ends came to 6 bases. The V gene's germline CDR1 is SGHAT and CDR2 FQNNGV. The length of the CDR3 is 13 residues. CDR3 sequence (DNA): TGTGCCAGCAGCTTAGATCGAGCTTCACCCCTCCACTTT. This sequence encodes CASSLDRASPLHF.